The subject of this entry is one T cell receptor beta chain. Its antigen remains unknown. Amplified TCR beta CDR3 regions derived from RNA transcripts. The HTBI primer set was used in a first-round RT-PCR of the TCR CDR3. One entry per CDR3 protein results from TCRdb running MiXCR on the multiplex PCR reads. The table has approximately 700,000 distinct CDR3 sequences, less than 45% seen once. This entry comes from a study of T cells in Graves' hyperthyroidism and ophthalmopathy. Diagnostic assessment was based on clinical symptoms, serum thyroxine and TRAb, thyroid ultrasound and orbital computed tomography. V lost 4 bases, J lost 1 base, and 6 bases stayed unmatched. The CDR3 covers 15 residues. Germline values: CDR1 SEHNR, CDR2 FQNEAQ (reference sequence). General study results and limits: Blood shared most expanded thyroid clonotypes above 0.001. With a median lead of around 6.7 months before onset, the model predicted ophthalmopathy. From stable hyperthyroidism, ophthalmopathy was set apart by a 13 V-J model.

V gene TRBV7-9 combines with J gene TRBJ1-1; 7 bases are shared with TRBD1. This receptor was identified in an adult man with Graves' disease, either hyperthyroidism or ophthalmopathy (not recorded which). Sequenced sample: peripheral blood or thyroid tissue (not recorded which). The CDR3 reads CASSSTQGTNTEAFF. The CDR3 nucleotides are TGTGCCAGCAGCTCAACACAGGGGACGAACACTGAAGCTTTCTTT.